The 25 T cell receptor beta chains given below trace back to one sample, sequenced in a study of neurological immune-mediated disorders. Time point indicated: longitudinal time-point 3. MiXCR, run by TCRdb on the 5' RACE reads, gives a single entry per CDR3 protein. The sample has about 80,000 distinct CDR3 sequences, about 4.3% seen once. The sample was PBMCs. Receptor source: a woman in her fifties or sixties with multiple sclerosis.

This clonotype was counted ten times or more. The gene calls are TRBV5-1 and TRBJ2-7; D not resolved. The CDR3 length is 13 residues. Germline V gene data show CDR1 as SGHRS and CDR2 as YFSETQ. V lost 0 bases to trimming and J lost 0 bases, with 4 bases between them. CDR3 protein: CASSLDNSYEQYF. The DNA of the CDR3 is TGCGCCAGCAGCTTGGATAACTCCTACGAGCAGTACTTC.

This clonotype came up many times. The chain uses TRBV28 and TRBJ2-7; either TRBD1 or TRBD2 may fit D (6 bases each). There are 13 residues in the CDR3. Germline CDR1 and CDR2: MDHEN and SYDVKM. V was trimmed by 6 bases and J by 3 bases, leaving 12 bases between them. CDR3 loop: CASRQGLNYEQYF. In nucleotides, the CDR3 is TGTGCCAGCAGACAGGGACTCAACTACGAGCAGTACTTC. The entire variable domain, with the rest obtained from reference TRBV28 and TRBJ2-7, is as follows: DVKVTQSSRYLVKRTGEKVFLECVQDMDHENMFWYRQDPGLGLRLIYFSYDVKMKEKGDIPEGYSVSREKKERFSLILESASTNQTSMYLCASRQGLNYEQYFGPGTRLTVT.

Many counts were recorded for this clonotype. The rearrangement uses TRBV11-2 and TRBJ1-2; TRBD1 aligns across 9 bases. The CDR3 spans 15 residues. V was clipped by 1 base and J by 2 bases; unmatched bases: 2. From germline, CDR1 is SGHAT and CDR2 FQNNGV. CDR3 sequence reads: CASSLAGTGNYGYTF. The CDR3 DNA reads TGTGCCAGCAGCTTAGCCGGGACAGGGAACTATGGCTACACCTTC. Filled out from reference TRBV11-2 and TRBJ1-2, the complete variable domain reads EAGVAQSPRYKIIEKRQSVAFWCNPISGHATLYWYQQILGQGPKLLIQFQNNGVVDDSQLPKDRFSAERLKGVDSTLKIQPAKLEDSAVYLCASSLAGTGNYGYTFGSGTRLTVV.

This clonotype was seen many times. This rearrangement joins TRBV20-1 to TRBJ1-1; D gene uncertain. CDR1 and CDR2 from the germline V gene are DFQATT and SNEGSKA (reference sequence). V shed 0 bases and J shed 0 bases, with 5 bases lying between them. The CDR3 is 13 residues long. The DNA for the CDR3 is TGCAGTGCTAGAGAGTTTGTGAACACTGAAGCTTTCTTT. Protein sequence: CSAREFVNTEAFF.

This clonotype was picked up many times. This chain joins TRBV15 and TRBJ1-2; no reliable D call. CDR3 size: 16 residues. Per germline, CDR1 LNHNV and CDR2 YYDKDF (reference sequence). The V gene lost 0 bases and the J gene lost 0 bases, with 11 bases spanning the gap. CDR3: CATSRDSRSSNYGYTF. DNA of the CDR3: TGTGCCACCAGCAGAGATAGTAGGAGTTCTAACTATGGCTACACCTTC. The entire variable domain, with the rest obtained from reference TRBV15 and TRBJ1-2, is as follows: DAMVIQNPRYQVTQFGKPVTLSCSQTLNHNVMYWYQQKSSQAPKLLFHYYDKDFNNEADTPDNFQSRRPNTSFCFLDIRSPGLGDTAMYLCATSRDSRSSNYGYTFGSGTRLTVV.

This clonotype was detected many times. This chain joins TRBV21-1 and TRBJ2-1. TRBV21-1 is deemed a pseudogene. The CDR3 extends over 15 amino acids. The chain's CDR3 is CASSKRRPTYNEQFF. CDR3 sequence (DNA): TGTGCCAGCAGCAAAAGAAGACCGACCTACAATGAGCAGTTCTTC.

This clonotype was recorded many times. The chain recombines TRBV4-1 with TRBJ2-7, with D unclear. Trimming shortened V by 1 base and J by 4 bases, and 20 bases separated the two germline ends. The CDR3 runs to 17 residues. Germline assignment: CDR1 MGHRA and CDR2 YSYEKL. The chain's CDR3 is CASSQAADTNLWYEQYF. The CDR3 DNA reads as TGCGCCAGCAGCCAAGCCGCTGACACCAACCTTTGGTACGAGCAGTACTTC.

This clonotype showed up many times. The DNA of the CDR3 is TGTGCCAGCAGCTCAGCGGGGGGTGGATCTGGGGCCAACGTCCTGACTTTC. It encodes CASSSAGGGSGANVLTF. This chain uses TRBV7-9 with TRBJ2-6, with 9 nucleotides matching TRBD2. The CDR3 has 17 residues. Germline assignment: CDR1 SEHNR and CDR2 FQNEAQ (reference sequence). V lost 4 bases, J lost 1 base, and 5 bases stayed unmatched.

This clonotype was seen at least ten times. The chain recombines TRBV20-1 with TRBJ1-5; TRBD1 matches 9 bases. Germline lookup yields CDR1 DFQATT and CDR2 SNEGSKA (reference sequence). The V and J ends lost 0 bases and 4 bases, in that order; junction bases with no gene match: 4. This CDR3 is built from 15 residues. The chain's CDR3 is CSAREGQGPNQPQHF. CDR3 DNA: TGCAGTGCTAGAGAAGGACAGGGGCCGAATCAGCCCCAGCATTTT.

This clonotype came up many times. The CDR3 spells CASSNPGLNTGELFF. As DNA, the CDR3 is TGTGCCAGCAGCAACCCGGGACTGAACACCGGGGAGCTGTTTTTT. This chain connects TRBV6-6 to TRBJ2-2; TRBD2 is a possible D gene (6 bases). The CDR3 totals 15 residues. Trimming removed 6 bases at V and 1 base at J, with 12 bases between. In germline, CDR1 is MNHNY, CDR2 SVGAGI (reference sequence).

This clonotype has ten or more counts. The chain employs TRBV5-6 and TRBJ1-4; perhaps TRBD1 as D (6 bases). V shed 1 base and J shed 8 bases, with 12 bases lying between them. Per the germline V gene, CDR1 is SGHDT and CDR2 is YYEEEE. The CDR3 spans 14 residues. The CDR3 reads CASSLRSGEEKLFF. The DNA for the CDR3 is TGTGCCAGCAGCTTGAGGTCAGGGGAAGAAAAACTGTTTTTT.

This clonotype was observed at least ten times. The chain recombines TRBV29-1 with TRBJ1-1, with unresolved D. In germline, CDR1 is SQVTM, CDR2 ANQGSEA. The ends were cut back, 1 base at V and 2 bases at J, with 8 bases in the middle. The CDR3 spans 13 residues. The CDR3 reads CSVEAGHNTEAFF. The CDR3 nucleotides are TGCAGCGTTGAAGCGGGCCACAACACTGAAGCTTTCTTT.

This clonotype has at least ten counts. V is TRBV20-1 and J is TRBJ1-5; tentatively, D is TRBD1 (5 bases). V lost 3 bases, J lost 7 bases, and 10 bases lay in between. Germline V lookup: CDR1 DFQATT, CDR2 SNEGSKA (reference sequence). The CDR3 consists of 12 residues. The CDR3 DNA sequence: TGCAGTGCTAGGGGGGAGGGGCAGCCCCAGCATTTT. Its translation is CSARGEGQPQHF.

This clonotype was seen at least ten times. This sequence joins TRBV7-9 and TRBJ2-2; maybe TRBD2 (6 bases). Trimming stripped 3 bases from V and 4 bases from J, with 18 bases between. Germline loops: CDR1 SEHNR, CDR2 FQNEAQ (reference sequence). The CDR3 is 17 residues long. The DNA for the CDR3 is TGTGCCAGCAGCTTGAGAGGAGGGGAGCGAGGCACCGGGGAGCTGTTTTTT. It yields the protein CASSLRGGERGTGELFF.

At least ten counts were recorded for this clonotype. The chain employs TRBV27 and TRBJ2-3, with 12 bases aligning to TRBD2. The CDR3 is made up of 16 amino acids. With 2 bases clipped from V and 2 bases from J, the junction kept 2 bases outside the gene matches. Per the germline V gene, CDR1 is MNHEY and CDR2 is SMNVEV (reference sequence). In DNA form, the CDR3 reads TGTGCCAGCAGTTTAGCTAGCGGGGGGGCCACAGATACGCAGTATTTT. Translating gives CASSLASGGATDTQYF.

This clonotype was counted many times. The chain has TRBV20-1 and TRBJ1-6; TRBD1 aligns across 7 bases. Trimming cost V 5 bases and J 6 bases; bases outside gene matches: 4. CDR1 DFQATT and CDR2 SNEGSKA come from the germline V gene (reference sequence). The CDR3 loop spans 13 amino acids. CDR3 sequence reads: CSAGRDSNSPLHF. The DNA of the CDR3 is TGCAGTGCTGGGCGGGACAGTAATTCACCCCTCCACTTT.

The table lists this clonotype with many counts. The V and J genes are TRBV15 and TRBJ1-2, with D possibly being TRBD1 (5 bases). Per germline, CDR1 LNHNV and CDR2 YYDKDF (reference sequence). The CDR3 loop spans 15 amino acids. V was shortened by 1 base and J by 6 bases, with 15 bases between the two germline ends. CDR3 sequence (DNA): TGTGCCACCAGCAGAGTTACAGGAGCGGGAGATGGCTACACCTTC. It translates to CATSRVTGAGDGYTF.

This clonotype has a count of ten or more. The V call is TRBV9, the J call TRBJ1-4; 9 nucleotides match TRBD1. The CDR3 is 16 amino acids. The V gene's germline CDR1 is SGDLS and CDR2 YYNGEE. With 2 bases clipped from V and 8 bases from J, the junction kept 10 bases outside the gene matches. CDR3 sequence (DNA): TGTGCCAGCAGCGTTGATACAGGGGGCGCGAACGAAAAACTGTTTTTT. Its translation: CASSVDTGGANEKLFF.

This clonotype was seen many times. The V call is TRBV7-6, the J call TRBJ2-1, with D possibly being TRBD2 (6 bases). Germline CDR1 and CDR2: SGHVS and FNYEAQ. Trimming cost V 6 bases and J 7 bases, with 10 bases left between them. This CDR3 has 12 residues. CDR3 loop: CASSQGRNEQFF. The CDR3 DNA sequence: TGTGCCAGCAGTCAAGGGAGGAATGAGCAGTTCTTC.

The table lists this clonotype with many counts. This rearrangement joins TRBV28 to TRBJ2-7; maybe TRBD1 (5 bases). The CDR3 contains 13 residues. V was shortened by 7 bases and J by 1 base, with 11 bases between the two germline ends. Germline CDR1 MDHEN, CDR2 SYDVKM. The CDR3 here is CASNMAGSYEQYF. CDR3 in DNA: TGTGCCAGCAATATGGCAGGGTCCTACGAGCAGTACTTC.

This clonotype occurred many times. Relative to the germline gene, one junction end is altered; a read error may explain this. The V and J genes are TRBV7-7 and TRBJ2-1; a weak D match, TRBD1 (6 bases). The CDR3 runs to 13 residues. The V gene's germline CDR1 is SSHAT and CDR2 FNYEAQ (reference sequence). The CDR3 coding sequence is TGTGCTAGCAGCTCCCAAAGGGGGTTTGAGCAGTTCTTC. This sequence encodes CASSSQRGFEQFF.

The table lists this clonotype with many counts. The chain links TRBV7-8 to TRBJ2-1, with TRBD2 as a possible D gene (5 bases). In germline, CDR1 is SGHVS, CDR2 FQNEAQ. V was shortened by 0 bases and J by 3 bases, with 21 bases between the two germline ends. The CDR3 consists of 19 residues. Here the CDR3 reads CASSLALPASPTIYNEQFF. The CDR3 bases are TGTGCCAGCAGCTTAGCGCTTCCCGCTAGCCCAACTATCTACAATGAGCAGTTCTTC.

Within the sample, this clonotype is medium-sized. CDR3 amino acids: CASSSFYEQYF. As DNA, the CDR3 is TGTGCCAGCAGTTCCTTCTACGAGCAGTACTTC. The chain has TRBV12-3 or TRBV12-4 and TRBJ2-7; no definite D call. The CDR3 spans 11 residues. Trimming cost V 4 bases and J 3 bases, with 4 bases left between them.

There are many counts of this clonotype. The rearrangement joins TRBV4-2 to TRBJ1-2; D is uncertain. This CDR3 comprises 13 residues. Germline V gene data show CDR1 as LGHNA and CDR2 as YNFKEQ. Trimming stripped 0 bases from V and 4 bases from J, with 6 bases between. CDR3 sequence: CASSQERLYGYTF. CDR3 in DNA: TGTGCCAGCAGCCAAGAGCGGCTCTATGGCTACACCTTC.

This clonotype was counted a few times. With a much larger clone just one base away, this may be a read error. The rearrangement links TRBV20-1 to TRBJ2-1; D is unresolved. The length of the CDR3 is 13 residues. CDR1 and CDR2 (germline): DFQATT, SNEGSKA (reference sequence). CDR3 in DNA: TGCAGCCACACGGCGGCCCCGATCAATGAGCAGTTCTTC. It encodes CSHTAAPINEQFF.